This TCR beta chain was identified during a study of blood T cell repertoires in COVID-19. As for this clone: Distinct nucleotide sequences in the sample also encode this CDR3.

The table came from immunoSEQ multiplex PCR; TCRdb's copy has only in-frame clones and leaves some out. In the table there are some 140,000 clones, approximately 85% of which are singletons. The CDR3 length is 18 residues. CDR1 and CDR2 from the germline V gene are SGHTA and FQGTGA. V was clipped by 5 bases and J by 7 bases; unmatched bases: 18. This TCR came from a human donor in a cohort sampled during active COVID-19. The V gene is TRBV7-3, the J gene TRBJ2-1; 9 bases line up with TRBD2. The source material was peripheral blood. The CDR3, as DNA: TGTGCCAGCAGCGACTTGGGTGGGCGTAGCGGGGGAGGGAATGAGCAGTTCTTC. It specifies CASSDLGGRSGGGNEQFF. The full variable domain, with the rest looked up from reference TRBV7-3 and TRBJ2-1, is GAGVSQTPSNKVTEKGKYVELRCDPISGHTALYWYRQSLGQGPEFLIYFQGTGAADDSGLPNDRFFAVRPEGSVSTLKIQRTERGDSAVYLCASSDLGGRSGGGNEQFFGPGTRLTVL.